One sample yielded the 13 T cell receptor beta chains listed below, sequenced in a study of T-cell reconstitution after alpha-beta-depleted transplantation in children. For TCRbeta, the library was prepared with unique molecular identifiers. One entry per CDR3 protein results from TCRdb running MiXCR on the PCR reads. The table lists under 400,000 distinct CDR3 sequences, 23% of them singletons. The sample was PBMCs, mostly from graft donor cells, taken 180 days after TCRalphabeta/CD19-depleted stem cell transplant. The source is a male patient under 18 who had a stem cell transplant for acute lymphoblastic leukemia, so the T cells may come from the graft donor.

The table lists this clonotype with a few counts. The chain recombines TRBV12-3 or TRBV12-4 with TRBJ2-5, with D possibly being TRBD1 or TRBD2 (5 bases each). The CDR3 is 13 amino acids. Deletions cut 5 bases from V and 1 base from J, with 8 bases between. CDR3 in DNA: TGTGCCAGCAGTCCCGGGACCCAAGAGACCCAGTACTTC. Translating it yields CASSPGTQETQYF.

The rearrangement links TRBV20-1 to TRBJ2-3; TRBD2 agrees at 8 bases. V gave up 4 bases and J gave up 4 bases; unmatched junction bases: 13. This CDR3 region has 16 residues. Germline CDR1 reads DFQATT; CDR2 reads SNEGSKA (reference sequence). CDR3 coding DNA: TGCAGTGCTATTCCCGAAAGTTACGGGGGGGCAGATACGCAGTATTTT. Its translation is CSAIPESYGGADTQYF.

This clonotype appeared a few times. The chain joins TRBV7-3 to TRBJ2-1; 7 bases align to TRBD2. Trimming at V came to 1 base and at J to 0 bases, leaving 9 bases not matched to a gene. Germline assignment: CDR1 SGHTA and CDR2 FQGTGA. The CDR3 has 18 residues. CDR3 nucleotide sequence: TGTGCCAGCAGCTTAAAAGGGAGGGCCGAGGGCTCCTACAATGAGCAGTTCTTC. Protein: CASSLKGRAEGSYNEQFF.

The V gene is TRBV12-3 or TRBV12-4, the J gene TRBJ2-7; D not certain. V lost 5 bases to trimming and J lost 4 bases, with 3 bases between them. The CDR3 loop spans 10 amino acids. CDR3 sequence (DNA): TGTGCCAGCAGTCAGTACGAGCAGTACTTC. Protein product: CASSQYEQYF.

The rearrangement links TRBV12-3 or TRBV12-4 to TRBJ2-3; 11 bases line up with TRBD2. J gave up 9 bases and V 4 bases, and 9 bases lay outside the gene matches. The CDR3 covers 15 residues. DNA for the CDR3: TGTGCCAGCAGTTGGGGGGTAGCGGGAGGGTGGACGCAGTATTTT. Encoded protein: CASSWGVAGGWTQYF.

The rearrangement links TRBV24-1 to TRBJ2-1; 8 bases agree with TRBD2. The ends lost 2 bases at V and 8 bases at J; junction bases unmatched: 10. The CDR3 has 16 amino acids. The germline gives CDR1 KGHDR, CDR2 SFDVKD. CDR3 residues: CATSDYEGTSRDEQFF. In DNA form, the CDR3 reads TGTGCCACCAGTGATTACGAGGGGACTAGTAGGGATGAGCAGTTCTTC.

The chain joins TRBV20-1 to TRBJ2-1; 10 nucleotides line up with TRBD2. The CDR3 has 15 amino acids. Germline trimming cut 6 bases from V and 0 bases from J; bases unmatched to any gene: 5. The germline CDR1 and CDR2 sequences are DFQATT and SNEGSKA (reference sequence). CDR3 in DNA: TGCAGTGCATACTCTAGCGGGAGCTCCTACAATGAGCAGTTCTTC. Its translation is CSAYSSGSSYNEQFF.

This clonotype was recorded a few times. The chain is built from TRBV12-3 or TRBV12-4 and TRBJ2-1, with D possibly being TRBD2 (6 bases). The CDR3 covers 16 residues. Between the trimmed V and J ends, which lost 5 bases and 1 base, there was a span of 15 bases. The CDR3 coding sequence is TGTGCCAGCAGTGGTTCTAGCGACCGTTCCTACAATGAGCAGTTCTTC. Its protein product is CASSGSSDRSYNEQFF.

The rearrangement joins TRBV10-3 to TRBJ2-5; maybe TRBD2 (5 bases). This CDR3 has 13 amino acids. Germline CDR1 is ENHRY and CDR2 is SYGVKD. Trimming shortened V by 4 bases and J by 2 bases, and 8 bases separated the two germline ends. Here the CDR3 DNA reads TGTGCCATCAGTGGACGGGAACAAGAGACCCAGTACTTC. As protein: CAISGREQETQYF.

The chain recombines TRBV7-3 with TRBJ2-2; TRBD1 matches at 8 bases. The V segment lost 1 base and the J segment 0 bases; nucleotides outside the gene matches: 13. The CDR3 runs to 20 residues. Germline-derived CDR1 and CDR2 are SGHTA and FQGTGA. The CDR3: CASSLKPGTGWLSNTGELFF. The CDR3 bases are TGTGCCAGCAGCTTAAAACCCGGGACAGGTTGGCTTTCGAACACCGGGGAGCTGTTTTTT.

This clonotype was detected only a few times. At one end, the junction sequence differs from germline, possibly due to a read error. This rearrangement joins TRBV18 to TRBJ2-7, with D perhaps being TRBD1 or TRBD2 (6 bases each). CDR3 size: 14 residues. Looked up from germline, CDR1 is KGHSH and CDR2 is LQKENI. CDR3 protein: CASSPVSHTGRSNF. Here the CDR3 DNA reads TGTGCCAGCTCACCAGTCTCACACACAGGGAGGTCGAACTTC. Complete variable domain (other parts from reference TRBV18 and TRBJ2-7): NAGVMQNPRHLVRRRGQEARLRCSPMKGHSHVYWYRQLPEEGLKFMVYLQKENIIDESGMPKERFSAEFPKEGPSILRIQQVVRGDSAAYFCASSPVSHTGRSNFGPGTRLTVT.

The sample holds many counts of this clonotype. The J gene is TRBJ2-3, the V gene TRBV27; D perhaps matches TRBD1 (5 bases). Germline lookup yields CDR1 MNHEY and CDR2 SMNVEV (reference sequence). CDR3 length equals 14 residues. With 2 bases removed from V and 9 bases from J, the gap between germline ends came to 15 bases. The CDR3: CASSLVVGQGTQYF. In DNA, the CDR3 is TGTGCCAGCAGTTTAGTAGTTGGGCAGGGAACGCAGTATTTT.

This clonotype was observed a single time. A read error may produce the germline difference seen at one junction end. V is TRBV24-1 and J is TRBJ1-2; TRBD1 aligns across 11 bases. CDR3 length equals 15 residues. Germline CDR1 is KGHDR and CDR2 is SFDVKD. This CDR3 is CSARTPGTGGHGYTF. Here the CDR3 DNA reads TGCAGTGCCCGCACGCCCGGGACAGGGGGTCATGGCTACACCTTC.